Listed below are T cell receptor beta chains from one sample, sequenced in a study of shared clonotypes between healthy human individuals. The data were produced by immunoSEQ multiplex PCR, yet TCRdb's version contains in-frame clones alone and is incomplete. The data hold about 820,000 clones, with 85% to 95% observed a single time. The sample taken for sequencing was naive CD8+ T cells sorted from blood. These receptors were obtained from a man younger than 40 in good health. CDR3s include the opening cysteine and the closing phenylalanine or tryptophan. A D gene is named only where the DNA matches it firmly. Not all rows give a size; the values are once, few, many and, for expanded clones, a class.

CDR3	DNA	V	D	size	J	length
CASSDSWGAEQYF	TGTGCCAGCAGTGACTCGTGGGGCGCCGAGCAGTACTTC	TRBV6-4	.	.	TRBJ2-7	13
CASSLSGGSLGETQYF	TGTGCCAGCAGTTTATCCGGCGGGAGTTTGGGTGAGACCCAGTACTTC	TRBV27	TRBD2	.	TRBJ2-5	16
CASSFSGAHYGYTF	TGTGCCAGCAGCTTTTCAGGGGCTCACTATGGCTACACCTTC	TRBV7-9	.	.	TRBJ1-2	14
CASSSGSMYLEQYF	TGTGCCAGCAGCTCTGGGTCGATGTACCTCGAGCAGTACTTC	TRBV7-8	.	.	TRBJ2-7	14
CASSLQKVAPWDEQYF	TGTGCCAGCAGCCTCCAAAAGGTGGCCCCATGGGACGAGCAGTACTTC	TRBV11-2	.	.	TRBJ2-7	16
CASSIAPDTQYF	TGTGCCAGTAGTATAGCACCAGATACGCAGTATTTT	TRBV19	.	.	TRBJ2-3	12
CASQHRDGGNTIYF	TGTGCCAGCCAGCACCGGGACGGTGGAAACACCATATATTTT	TRBV2	.	few	TRBJ1-3	14
CASSQDLGGELYNEQFF	TGCGCCAGCAGCCAAGATCTTGGGGGTGAACTTTACAATGAGCAGTTCTTC	TRBV4-3	.	.	TRBJ2-1	17
CASGLGRDEQFF	TGTGCTAGTGGTTTGGGGCGGGATGAGCAGTTCTTC	TRBV12-5	.	.	TRBJ2-1	12
CASSETGFGGYTF	TGCGCCAGCAGTGAGACAGGGTTTGGCGGCTACACCTTC	TRBV10-2	.	.	TRBJ1-2	13
CAIWAGVGTGELFF	TGTGCCATCTGGGCAGGGGTAGGCACCGGGGAGCTGTTTTTT	TRBV6-5	.	.	TRBJ2-2	14
CASSWVETNQETQYF	TGTGCCAGCAGTTGGGTCGAGACCAACCAAGAGACCCAGTACTTC	TRBV28	.	.	TRBJ2-5	15
CASSRRGTKADTQYF	TGTGCCAGCAGTCGTCGGGGGACTAAGGCAGATACGCAGTATTTT	TRBV11-2	TRBD2	.	TRBJ2-3	15
CASSQYSYEQYF	TGCGCCAGCAGCCAATACTCCTACGAGCAGTACTTC	TRBV5-1	.	.	TRBJ2-7	12
CASSPDRGRGETQYF	TGTGCCAGCAGCCCCGACAGGGGTCGAGGGGAGACCCAGTACTTC	TRBV7-9	TRBD1	.	TRBJ2-5	15
CASSLDAGGGYGYTF	TGTGCCAGCAGCTTAGACGCAGGGGGCGGCTATGGCTACACCTTC	TRBV7-2	TRBD1	.	TRBJ1-2	15
CASSVGNVADTQYF	TGTGCCAGCAGCGTAGGGAACGTCGCAGATACGCAGTATTTT	TRBV9	.	.	TRBJ2-3	14
CASSPVTAYGYTF	TGTGCCAGCAGCCCCGTGACGGCTTATGGCTACACCTTC	TRBV7-9	.	.	TRBJ1-2	13